The 15 T cell receptor beta chains listed next were all sequenced from one sample in a study of naive and memory T cell subsets. Both TRBC1 and TRBC2 were covered by a beta constant-region primer of two equimolar oligonucleotides. TCRdb passed the UMI-ligation and nested PCR reads through MiXCR, listing each CDR3 protein once. The sample yields about 150,000 distinct CDR3 sequences, over 15% seen once. The sample comprised naive CD4+ T cells from blood. These receptors were obtained from a human donor in good health.

This clonotype was seen more than once but under ten times. V usage is TRBV5-1 and J usage is TRBJ2-5; TRBD2 aligns across 11 bases. Per germline, CDR1 SGHRS and CDR2 YFSETQ. J was trimmed by 2 bases and V by 4 bases; bases with no gene match: 4. The length of the CDR3 is 15 residues. CDR3 DNA sequence: TGCGCCAGCAGCAAAGGGACTAGCGGACAAGAGACCCAGTACTTC. It is translated as CASSKGTSGQETQYF.

This chain uses TRBV28 with TRBJ2-1; 8 bases are a match to TRBD2. CDR3 size: 15 residues. Germline lookup yields CDR1 MDHEN and CDR2 SYDVKM. Trimming cost V 2 bases and J 6 bases; bases outside gene matches: 6. The CDR3 protein is CASSLGGRSRNEQFF. CDR3 DNA sequence: TGTGCCAGCAGTTTAGGCGGGAGGTCCCGCAATGAGCAGTTCTTC.

V is TRBV20-1 and J is TRBJ2-1, with a tentative D call TRBD2 (6 bases). The length of the CDR3 is 14 residues. V was cut by 3 bases and J by 4 bases, with 13 bases left in between. The V gene's germline CDR1 is DFQATT and CDR2 SNEGSKA (reference sequence). CDR3 sequence reads: CSASSAGTYNEQFF. CDR3 sequence (DNA): TGCAGTGCTAGTTCGGCTGGGACTTACAATGAGCAGTTCTTC.

The sample holds a few counts of this clonotype. The chain couples TRBV29-1 to TRBJ2-7, with D perhaps matching TRBD1 or TRBD2 (5 bases each). This CDR3 region has 12 residues. The V end lost 6 bases, the J end lost 3 bases, and 12 bases lay between the germline ends. From germline, CDR1 is SQVTM and CDR2 ANQGSEA. The CDR3 bases are TGCAGCGTGGACGGGACCAACTACGAGCAGTACTTC. It codes for CSVDGTNYEQYF.

The chain employs TRBV5-1 and TRBJ2-2; TRBD1 matches at 8 bases. Germline CDR1 and CDR2: SGHRS and YFSETQ. The CDR3 length is 15 residues. The V and J ends lost 6 bases and 2 bases, in that order; junction bases with no gene match: 6. The CDR3, as DNA: TGCGCCAGCACCCCGACAGGGGCTAACACCGGGGAGCTGTTTTTT. This codes for CASTPTGANTGELFF.

The V and J genes are TRBV3-1 and TRBJ2-1; D is possibly TRBD2 (6 bases). The germline gives CDR1 LGHDT, CDR2 YNNKEL (reference sequence). V lost 1 base to trimming and J lost 10 bases, with 8 bases between them. The CDR3 length is 12 residues. The CDR3 sequence is CASSQALAEQFF. For the CDR3, the DNA is TGTGCCAGCAGCCAAGCGCTAGCGGAGCAGTTCTTC.

This clonotype was observed a few times. V is TRBV14 and J is TRBJ2-7, with D uncertain. This CDR3 is built from 12 residues. CDR1 SGHDN and CDR2 FVKESK come from the germline V gene. The V end was cut by 1 base, the J end by 7 bases, with 8 bases between. CDR3 sequence reads: CASSQVPVEQYF. The CDR3 coding sequence is TGTGCCAGCAGCCAAGTCCCGGTAGAGCAGTACTTC.

This clonotype has just a few counts. This rearrangement joins TRBV5-1 to TRBJ2-1, with 7 bases fitting TRBD1. Germline V gene sequence: CDR1 SGHRS, CDR2 YFSETQ. Trimming took 0 bases from V and 3 from J; bases not matched to a gene: 3. The CDR3 covers 15 residues. DNA of the CDR3: TGCGCCAGCAGCTTGGGCGACAGGGACTACAATGAGCAGTTCTTC. Its translation: CASSLGDRDYNEQFF.

The CDR3 here is CSVELAPSSYEQYF. The CDR3 DNA reads TGCAGCGTCGAACTAGCGCCTAGCTCCTACGAGCAGTACTTC. The genes are TRBV29-1 and TRBJ2-7; 7 bases are shared with TRBD2. The V segment lost 6 bases and the J segment 0 bases; nucleotides outside the gene matches: 8. The CDR3 sequence is 14 residues long. The germline V gene encodes CDR1 SQVTM and CDR2 ANQGSEA.

This chain links TRBV12-3 or TRBV12-4 with TRBJ2-1; the match to TRBD2 covers 13 bases. There are 15 residues in the CDR3. V was clipped by 6 bases and J by 8 bases; unmatched bases: 7. This chain's CDR3 is CASRGTSGAGDEQFF. The DNA for the CDR3 is TGTGCCAGCAGGGGGACTAGCGGGGCCGGCGATGAGCAGTTCTTC.

This clonotype was picked up a small number of times. The V call is TRBV7-9, the J call TRBJ1-1; D unresolved. V gave up 0 bases and J gave up 5 bases, with 16 bases separating them. This CDR3 comprises 16 residues. From germline, CDR1 is SEHNR and CDR2 FQNEAQ (reference sequence). CDR3 sequence (DNA): TGTGCCAGCAGCTTAGCGCTATCAGCGCGTGGGACTGAAGCTTTCTTT. This sequence encodes CASSLALSARGTEAFF.

The chain links TRBV18 to TRBJ1-4; a weak D match, TRBD1 (5 bases). This CDR3 spans 16 amino acids. Germline assignment: CDR1 KGHSH and CDR2 LQKENI. Trimming left V 1 base short and J 1 base short, with 10 bases between. CDR3 sequence (DNA): TGTGCCAGCTCACCACACCAGGGATTAACTAATGAAAAACTGTTTTTT. Translated, it gives CASSPHQGLTNEKLFF.

This clonotype was observed a few times. The V call is TRBV5-1, the J call TRBJ2-4, with D perhaps being TRBD1 or TRBD2 (6 bases each). Trimming removed 4 bases from V and 0 bases from J, with 11 bases in between. This CDR3 comprises 15 residues. Looked up from germline, CDR1 is SGHRS and CDR2 is YFSETQ. The CDR3 region is CASSMGGLAKNIQYF. CDR3 nucleotides: TGCGCCAGCAGCATGGGGGGCCTAGCCAAAAACATTCAGTACTTC. Using reference TRBV5-1 and TRBJ2-4 for the parts outside the CDR3, the full variable domain is KAGVTQTPRYLIKTRGQQVTLSCSPISGHRSVSWYQQTPGQGLQFLFEYFSETQRNKGNFPGRFSGRQFSNSRSEMNVSTLELGDSALYLCASSMGGLAKNIQYFGAGTRLSVL.

The rearrangement links TRBV7-9 to TRBJ2-2; TRBD2 might be the D (6 bases). There are 15 residues in the CDR3. With 0 bases removed from V and 10 bases from J, the gap between germline ends came to 15 bases. Germline V CDR1 and CDR2: SEHNR, FQNEAQ (reference sequence). CDR3 amino acids: CASSLAYRRVVELFF. The CDR3 region has the DNA TGTGCCAGCAGCTTAGCGTATCGGAGGGTTGTGGAGCTGTTTTTT. The variable domain in full, with the rest retrieved from reference TRBV7-9 and TRBJ2-2, is DTGVSQNPRHKITKRGQNVTFRCDPISEHNRLYWYRQTLGQGPEFLTYFQNEAQLEKSRLLSDRFSAERPKGSFSTLEIQRTEQGDSAMYLCASSLAYRRVVELFFGEGSRLTVL.

The V gene is TRBV30, the J gene TRBJ1-2; no reliable D call. Germline-derived CDR1 and CDR2 are GTSNPN and SVGIG (reference sequence). V lost 1 base and J lost 6, with 12 bases in between. The CDR3 runs to 13 residues. CDR3 residues: CAWSAGFLDGYTF. The CDR3 nucleotides read TGTGCCTGGAGTGCCGGGTTTTTAGATGGCTACACCTTC.